This is a list of T cell receptor beta chains from one sample in a study of post-analysis software for immune sequencing data. TCRdb redid the calling of the PCR reads with MiXCR, one entry per CDR3 protein. The sample carries some 370,000 distinct CDR3 sequences, around 37% recorded once. Sequencing used blood. These receptors originate from a girl aged 5-17 years with multiple sclerosis. Each CDR3 is given with its conserved first and last residue. A D gene is named only where the DNA matches it firmly. Size is stated for part of the rows, as once, few or many counts, or as a class when the clone is expanded.

V	size	J	D	CDR3	DNA
TRBV10-3	NA	TRBJ2-5	NA	CAIGVTGGRPFQETQYF	TGTGCCATCGGGGTAACGGGGGGCCGACCCTTTCAAGAGACCCAGTACTTC
TRBV4-2	NA	TRBJ2-7	NA	CASSHKWDEDYEQYF	TGTGCCAGCAGCCATAAGTGGGACGAGGACTACGAGCAGTACTTC
TRBV7-9	NA	TRBJ2-2	NA	CASSLGGGANTGELFF	TGTGCCAGCAGCTTAGGTGGCGGGGCGAACACCGGGGAGCTGTTTTTT
TRBV13	NA	TRBJ2-7	TRBD1	CASSSRDRGTYEQYF	TGTGCCAGCAGCTCCCGGGACAGGGGAACCTACGAGCAGTACTTC
TRBV20-1	NA	TRBJ2-1	NA	CSAPGAQSYNEQFF	TGCAGTGCCCCGGGGGCCCAATCCTACAATGAGCAGTTCTTC
TRBV4-1	NA	TRBJ1-2	TRBD1	CASTGLRTGDGYTF	TGCGCCAGCACAGGGTTACGGACAGGGGATGGCTACACCTTC
TRBV13	NA	TRBJ1-2	NA	CASNLNAGDYGYTF	TGTGCCAGCAACTTAAATGCAGGAGACTATGGCTACACCTTC
TRBV12-3/TRBV12-4	few	TRBJ2-7	TRBD1	CASSRRTGGYEQYF	TGTGCCAGCAGTCGTAGGACAGGGGGCTACGAGCAGTACTTC
TRBV6-1	NA	TRBJ1-4	TRBD1	CASSENLDRFEKRFF	TGTGCCAGCAGTGAAAACTTGGACAGGTTTGAAAAACGGTTTTTT
TRBV2	NA	TRBJ2-5	NA	CASSEREAKETQYF	TGTGCCAGCAGTGAAAGAGAAGCGAAAGAGACCCAGTACTTC
TRBV4-2	NA	TRBJ2-3	TRBD2	CASSQLAGRTTDTQYF	TGTGCCAGCAGCCAATTAGCGGGGAGGACCACAGATACGCAGTATTTT